The present T cell receptor (beta chain) was sequenced within a study of PD-L1 blockade in urothelial cancer (dated by TCRdb to between 2016 and 2019). About the study as a whole: Every patient began therapy around 2014 and was given atezolizumab 1,200 mg intravenously every 3 weeks. Durable clinical benefit was achieved by nine patients but not by the remaining 20. In the same patients, pretreatment tumors underwent whole exome sequencing and RNA sequencing in addition to TCR sequencing. Durable clinical benefit was defined as a progression-free survival longer than 6 months, and TCR features were additionally tested against progression-free survival and overall survival. Blood samples gave a median of about 130,000 T cells and tens of thousands of unique TCRs, with a median clonality of around 0.074. Pretreatment tumor samples, along with matched peripheral blood serially collected before and after atezolizumab treatment, were subjected to TCR sequencing. About 90% of the roughly 29 patients were identified as males with urothelial cancer of bladder origin, and a prior smoking history was reported by 18 of 29 patients. Blood samples were analyzed 3 weeks after the start of treatment (second dose) and 6 weeks after the start of treatment. Under 30 patients had pretreatment blood TCR-seq, about 25 had at least one posttreatment blood collection, and about 25 had tumor TCR-seq. Patients had an ECOG performance status of 0 or 1 and had received between 0 and 3 prior chemotherapy regimens. The study was an exploratory multi-omic analysis of somatic, immune and clinical correlates of response to PD-L1 blockade with atezolizumab in urothelial cancer. General conclusions and limits of the study: Small sample size (n ≈ 30) and many exploratory analyses mean the results are intended to be hypothesis-generating. At 3 weeks after the start of treatment, tumor-associated TCR clones in peripheral blood had expanded more in patients with durable benefit (n ≈ 20, p = 0.022). A pretreatment peripheral blood TCR clonality below the median was linked to improved progression-free and overall survival.

As concerns this clone: Its antigen remains undetermined. No per-base quality is available; no much larger clone lies one base away.

To estimate absolute template abundance from read counts, synthetic TCR analog templates were spiked into each PCR. TCRbeta CDR3 regions were amplified from genomic DNA with bias-controlled V and J gene primers using the immunoSEQ assay. Rearranged TCRbeta segments were sequenced at approximately 20X coverage. The original methods were these. Sequencing errors were corrected by clustering and CDR3s were annotated against IMGT to assign V, D and J genes. Out-of-frame and stop-codon sequences were excluded, and only productive TCRbeta rearrangements were used in downstream analyses. Clonality was computed as one minus Shannon entropy normalized by the log of the number of unique productive sequences. Clones differing between time points or between blood and tumor were identified using Fisher's exact test with Benjamini-Hochberg correction, with an adjusted p below 0.01 applied as the threshold. TCRdb holds this immuneACCESS table with in-frame rearrangements only. Some clones are missing; in checked studies, unresolved V genes explain under half, and the rest has no known cause. V and J calls and clone size are copied from that table; D and trimming were computed from the DNA. This sample holds 20,000 to 25,000 clones; roughly 84% were observed only once. The ten most abundant clones make up more than 1.5% of the sample.

Inclusive of the bounding cysteine and phenylalanine, the CDR3 is 15 residues long. The read is trimmed to its CDR3 DNA, 45 bases read in frame from base 1. Ends trimmed: V by 5 bases, J by 4 bases; bases unmatched to a gene: 9. CDR1 and CDR2, per the germline V gene, are SQVTM and ANQGSEA. Per the publication, the time point label means: peripheral blood 6 weeks after treatment start. The cohort included 29 patients with locally advanced or metastatic urothelial carcinoma who were treated at Memorial Sloan Kettering on a trial protocol. Peripheral blood mononuclear cells were collected pretreatment and during treatment, at between 1 and 8 total time points per patient. The Qiagen DNeasy Blood extraction kit was used to purify genomic DNA from total PBMCs and from tumor samples. PBMCs were collected pretreatment and during treatment, and were isolated and stored as previously described.

The receptor's source is a man in his 70s with urothelial cancer. Rearrangement joined TRBV29-1 to TRBJ2-3, and 10 bases in between align with TRBD2. This material consisted of PBMCs, taken around atezolizumab (anti-PD-L1) treatment. In nucleotide form, the sequence is TGCAGCGTTACGAAAGCGGGAGGGAGTGCAGATACGCAGTATTTT. It codes for CSVTKAGGSADTQYF.